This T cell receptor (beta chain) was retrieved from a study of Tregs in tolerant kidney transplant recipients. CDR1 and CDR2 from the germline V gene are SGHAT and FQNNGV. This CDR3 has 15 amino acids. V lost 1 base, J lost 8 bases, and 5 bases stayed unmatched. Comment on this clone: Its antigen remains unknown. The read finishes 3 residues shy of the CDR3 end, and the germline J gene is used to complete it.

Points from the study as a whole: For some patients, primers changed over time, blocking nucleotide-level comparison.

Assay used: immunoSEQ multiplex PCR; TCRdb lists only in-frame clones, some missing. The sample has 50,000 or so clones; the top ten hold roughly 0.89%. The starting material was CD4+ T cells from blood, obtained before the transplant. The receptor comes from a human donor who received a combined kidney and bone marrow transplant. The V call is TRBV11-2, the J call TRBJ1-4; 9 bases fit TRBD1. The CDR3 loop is CASSLGGTGQEKLFF. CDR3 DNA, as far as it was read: TGTGCCAGCAGCTTAGGCGGGACAGGGCAAGAAAAA.